The 3 T cell receptor beta chains given below trace back to one sample, sequenced in a study of CD8+ T cells in alopecia areata. Treatment of the sample: oral pan-JAK inhibitor, 5-10 mg twice daily. RNA was extracted and reverse transcribed into cDNA as the sequencing template. This table comes from immunoSEQ multiplex PCR, and its TCRdb copy is limited to in-frame clones, with some not included. The sample contains 130,000 to 150,000 clones, roughly four fifths of which appear only once. This specimen consisted of CD8+ T cells sorted from blood, obtained at week 4, from a patient treated with tofacitinib. The receptors shown here come from a human donor with alopecia areata.

The genes are TRBV30 and TRBJ2-5, with D maybe TRBD1 (5 bases). This CDR3 is built from 15 residues. V lost 0 bases to trimming and J lost 1 base, with 12 bases between them. The germline V gene encodes CDR1 GTSNPN and CDR2 SVGIG (reference sequence). The CDR3 region is CAWSVGVKAQETQYF. CDR3 in DNA: TGTGCCTGGAGTGTAGGGGTGAAGGCCCAAGAGACCCAGTACTTC.

This clone is a singleton in its sample. The rearrangement joins TRBV2 to TRBJ2-7, with D maybe TRBD1 (5 bases). The germline V gene has CDR1 SNHLY and CDR2 FYNNEI. V was pared by 6 bases and J by 3 bases, with 12 bases between. This CDR3 has 13 residues. Here the CDR3 DNA reads TGTGCCAGCAGACCCAGGGCCCACTACGAGCAGTACTTC. Translated, it gives CASRPRAHYEQYF.

The chain has TRBV29-1 and TRBJ2-1, with 7 bases lining up with TRBD2. The V segment lost 1 base and the J segment 0 bases; nucleotides outside the gene matches: 6. The germline V gene has CDR1 SQVTM and CDR2 ANQGSEA. The CDR3 spans 16 residues. As DNA, the CDR3 is TGCAGCGTTGAAGGGCTGCGGGGGAGCTCCTACAATGAGCAGTTCTTC. Encoded protein: CSVEGLRGSSYNEQFF.